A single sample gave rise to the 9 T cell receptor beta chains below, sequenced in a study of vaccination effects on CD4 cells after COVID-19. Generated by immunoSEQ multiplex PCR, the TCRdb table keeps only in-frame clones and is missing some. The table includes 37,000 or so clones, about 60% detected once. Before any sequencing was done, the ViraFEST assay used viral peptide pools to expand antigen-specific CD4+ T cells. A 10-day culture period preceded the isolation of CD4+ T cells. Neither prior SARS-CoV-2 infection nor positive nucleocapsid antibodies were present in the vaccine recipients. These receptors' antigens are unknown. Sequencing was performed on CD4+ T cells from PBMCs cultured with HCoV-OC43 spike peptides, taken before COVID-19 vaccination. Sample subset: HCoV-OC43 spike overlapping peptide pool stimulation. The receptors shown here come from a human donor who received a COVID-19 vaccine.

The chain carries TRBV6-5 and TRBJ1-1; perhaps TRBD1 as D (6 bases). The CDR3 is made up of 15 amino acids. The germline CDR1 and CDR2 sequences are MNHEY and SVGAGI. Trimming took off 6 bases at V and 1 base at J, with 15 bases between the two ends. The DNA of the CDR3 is TGTGCCAGCAGCCGCCGGCGGACAGAGAACACTGAAGCTTTCTTT. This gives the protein CASSRRRTENTEAFF.

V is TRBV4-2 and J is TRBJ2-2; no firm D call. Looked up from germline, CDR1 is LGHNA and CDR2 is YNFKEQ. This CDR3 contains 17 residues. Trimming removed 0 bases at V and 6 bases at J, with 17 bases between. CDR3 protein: CASSQELGTNSAGELFF. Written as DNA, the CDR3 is TGTGCCAGCAGCCAAGAGTTGGGTACTAATTCCGCCGGGGAGCTGTTTTTT.

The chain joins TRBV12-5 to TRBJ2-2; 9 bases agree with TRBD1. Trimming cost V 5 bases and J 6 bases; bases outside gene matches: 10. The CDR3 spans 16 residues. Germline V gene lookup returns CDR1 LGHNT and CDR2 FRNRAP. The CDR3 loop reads CASGTGQGSTAGELFF. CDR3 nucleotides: TGTGCTAGTGGTACCGGACAGGGGTCAACGGCCGGGGAGCTGTTTTTT.

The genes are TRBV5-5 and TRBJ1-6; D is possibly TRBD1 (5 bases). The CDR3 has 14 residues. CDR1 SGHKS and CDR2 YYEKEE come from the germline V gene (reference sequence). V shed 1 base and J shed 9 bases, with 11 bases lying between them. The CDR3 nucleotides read TGTGCCAGCAGCTTGCAAGGGGCCGGTTCACCCCTCCACTTT. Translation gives CASSLQGAGSPLHF.

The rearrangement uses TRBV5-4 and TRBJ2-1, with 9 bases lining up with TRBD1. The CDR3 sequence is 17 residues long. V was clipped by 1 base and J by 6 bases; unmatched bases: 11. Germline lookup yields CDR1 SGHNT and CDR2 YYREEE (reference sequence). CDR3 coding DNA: TGTGCCAGCAGCTTGCTGTTTGGGACAGGGATGTTCAATGAGCAGTTCTTC. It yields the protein CASSLLFGTGMFNEQFF. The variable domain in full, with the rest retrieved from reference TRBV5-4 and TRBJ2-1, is ETGVTQSPTHLIKTRGQQVTLRCSSQSGHNTVSWYQQALGQGPQFIFQYYREEENGRGNFPPRFSGLQFPNYSSELNVNALELDDSALYLCASSLLFGTGMFNEQFFGPGTRLTVL.

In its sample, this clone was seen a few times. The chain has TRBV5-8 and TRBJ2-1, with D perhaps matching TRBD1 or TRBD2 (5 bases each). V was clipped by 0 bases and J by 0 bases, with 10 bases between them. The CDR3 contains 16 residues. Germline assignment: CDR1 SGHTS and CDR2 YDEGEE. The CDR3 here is CASSLGDVPSYNEQFF. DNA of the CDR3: TGTGCCAGCAGCTTGGGGGACGTCCCCTCCTACAATGAGCAGTTCTTC.

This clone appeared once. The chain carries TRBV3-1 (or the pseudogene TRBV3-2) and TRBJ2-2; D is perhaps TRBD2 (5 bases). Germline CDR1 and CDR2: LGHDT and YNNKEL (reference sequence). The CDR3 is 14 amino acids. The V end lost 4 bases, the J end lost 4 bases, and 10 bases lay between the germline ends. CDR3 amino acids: CASSRGRGTGELFF. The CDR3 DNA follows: TGTGCCAGCAGCCGGGGTCGGGGCACCGGGGAGCTGTTTTTT.

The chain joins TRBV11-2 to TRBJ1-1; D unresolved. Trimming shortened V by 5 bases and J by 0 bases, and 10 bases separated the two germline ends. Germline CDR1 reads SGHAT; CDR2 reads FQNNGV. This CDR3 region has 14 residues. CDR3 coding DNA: TGTGCCAGCAGCCGTGACGGAATGAACACTGAAGCTTTCTTT. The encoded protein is CASSRDGMNTEAFF. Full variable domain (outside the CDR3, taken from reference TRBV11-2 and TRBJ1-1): EAGVAQSPRYKIIEKRQSVAFWCNPISGHATLYWYQQILGQGPKLLIQFQNNGVVDDSQLPKDRFSAERLKGVDSTLKIQPAKLEDSAVYLCASSRDGMNTEAFFGQGTRLTVV.

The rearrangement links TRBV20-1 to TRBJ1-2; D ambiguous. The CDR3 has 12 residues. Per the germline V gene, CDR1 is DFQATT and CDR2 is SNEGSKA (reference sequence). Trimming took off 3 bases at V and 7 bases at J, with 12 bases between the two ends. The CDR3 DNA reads TGCAGTGCTAGTACAGTAAAGAGTGGCTACACCTTC. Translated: CSASTVKSGYTF.